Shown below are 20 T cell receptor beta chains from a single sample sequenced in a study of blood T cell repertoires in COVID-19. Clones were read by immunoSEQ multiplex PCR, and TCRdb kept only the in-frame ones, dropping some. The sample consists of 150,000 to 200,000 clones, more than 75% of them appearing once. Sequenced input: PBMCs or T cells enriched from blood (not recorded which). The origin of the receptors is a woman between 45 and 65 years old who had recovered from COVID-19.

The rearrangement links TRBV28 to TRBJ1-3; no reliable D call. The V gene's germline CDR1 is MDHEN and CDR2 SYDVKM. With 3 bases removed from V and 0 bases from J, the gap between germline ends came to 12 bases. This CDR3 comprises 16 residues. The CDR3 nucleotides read TGTGCCAGCAGTTTGTCGAAGGCGGCCTCTGGAAACACCATATATTTT. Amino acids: CASSLSKAASGNTIYF.

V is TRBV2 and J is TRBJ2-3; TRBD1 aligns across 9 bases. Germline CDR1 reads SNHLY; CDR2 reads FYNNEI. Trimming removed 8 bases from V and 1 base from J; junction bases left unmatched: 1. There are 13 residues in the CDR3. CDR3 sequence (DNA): TGTGCCAGCCGGACAGGGGGCACAGATACGCAGTATTTT. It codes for CASRTGGTDTQYF.

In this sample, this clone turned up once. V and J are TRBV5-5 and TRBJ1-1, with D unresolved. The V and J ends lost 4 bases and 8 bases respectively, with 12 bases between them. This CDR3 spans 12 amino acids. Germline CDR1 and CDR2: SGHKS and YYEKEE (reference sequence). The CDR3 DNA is TGTGCCAGCAGCACCCTAGGCGGAGAAGCTTTCTTT. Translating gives CASSTLGGEAFF.

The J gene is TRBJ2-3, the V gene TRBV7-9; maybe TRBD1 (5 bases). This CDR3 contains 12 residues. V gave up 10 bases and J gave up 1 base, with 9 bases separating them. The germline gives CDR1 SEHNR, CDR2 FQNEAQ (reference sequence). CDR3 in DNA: TGTGCCACCCAGGGCGGCACAGATACGCAGTATTTT. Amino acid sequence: CATQGGTDTQYF.

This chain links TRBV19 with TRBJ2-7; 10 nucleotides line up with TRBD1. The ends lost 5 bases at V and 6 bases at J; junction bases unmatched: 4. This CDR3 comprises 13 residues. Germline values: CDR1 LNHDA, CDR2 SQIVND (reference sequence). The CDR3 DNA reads TGTGCCAGTAGTCGACAGGGGGCGGGCGAGCAGTACTTC. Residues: CASSRQGAGEQYF. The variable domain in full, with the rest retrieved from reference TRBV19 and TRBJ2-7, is DGGITQSPKYLFRKEGQNVTLSCEQNLNHDAMYWYRQDPGQGLRLIYYSQIVNDFQKGDIAEGYSVSREKKESFPLTVTSAQKNPTAFYLCASSRQGAGEQYFGPGTRLTVT.

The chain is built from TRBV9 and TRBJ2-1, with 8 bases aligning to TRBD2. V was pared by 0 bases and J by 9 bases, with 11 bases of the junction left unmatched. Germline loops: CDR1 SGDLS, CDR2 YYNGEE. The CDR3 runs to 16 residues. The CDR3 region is CASSVGSSGGSGEQFF. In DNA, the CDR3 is TGTGCCAGCAGCGTAGGCTCCAGCGGGGGCTCGGGTGAGCAGTTCTTC.

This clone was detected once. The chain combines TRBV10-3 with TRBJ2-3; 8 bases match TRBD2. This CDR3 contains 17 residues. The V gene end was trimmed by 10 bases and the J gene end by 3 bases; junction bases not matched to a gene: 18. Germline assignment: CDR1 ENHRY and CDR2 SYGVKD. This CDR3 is CASGPGSGSTRTDTQYF. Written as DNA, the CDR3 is TGTGCCAGCGGGCCGGGAAGCGGGAGTACTCGGACAGATACGCAGTATTTT.

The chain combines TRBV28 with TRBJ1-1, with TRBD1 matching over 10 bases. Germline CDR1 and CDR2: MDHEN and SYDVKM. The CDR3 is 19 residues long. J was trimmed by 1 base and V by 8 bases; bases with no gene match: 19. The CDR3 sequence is CASPPPPGQGKDSNTEAFF. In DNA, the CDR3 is TGTGCCAGCCCGCCCCCCCCGGGACAGGGGAAAGACTCGAACACTGAAGCTTTCTTT.

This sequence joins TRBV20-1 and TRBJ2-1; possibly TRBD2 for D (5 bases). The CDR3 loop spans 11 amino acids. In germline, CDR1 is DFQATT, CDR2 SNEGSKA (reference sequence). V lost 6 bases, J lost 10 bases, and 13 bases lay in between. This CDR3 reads CSAPKSGEQFF. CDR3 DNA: TGCAGTGCCCCTAAGTCGGGAGAGCAGTTCTTC.

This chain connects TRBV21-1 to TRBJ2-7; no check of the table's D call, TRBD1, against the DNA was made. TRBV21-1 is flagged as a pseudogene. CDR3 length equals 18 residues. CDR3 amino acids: CASSKVPSDRGNLYEQYF. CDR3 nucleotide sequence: TGTGCCAGCAGCAAAGTGCCCTCGGACAGGGGTAATCTCTACGAGCAGTACTTC.

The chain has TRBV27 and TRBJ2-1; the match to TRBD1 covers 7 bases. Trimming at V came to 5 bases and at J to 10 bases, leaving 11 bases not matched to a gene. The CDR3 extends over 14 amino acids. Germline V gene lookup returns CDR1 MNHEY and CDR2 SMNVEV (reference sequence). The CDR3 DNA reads TGTGCCAGCAGTATCTCAACAGGGGAACCGGAGCAGTTCTTC. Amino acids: CASSISTGEPEQFF.

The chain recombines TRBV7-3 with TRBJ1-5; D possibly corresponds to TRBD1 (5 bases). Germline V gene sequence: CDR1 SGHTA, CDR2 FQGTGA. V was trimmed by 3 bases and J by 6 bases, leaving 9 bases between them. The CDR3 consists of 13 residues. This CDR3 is CASSLSGGQPQHF. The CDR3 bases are TGTGCCAGCAGCTTGTCCGGGGGTCAGCCCCAGCATTTT.

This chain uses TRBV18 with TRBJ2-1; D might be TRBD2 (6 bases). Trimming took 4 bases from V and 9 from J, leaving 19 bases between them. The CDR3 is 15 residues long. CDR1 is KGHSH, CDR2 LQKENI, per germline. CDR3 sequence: CASSLGTPDTGEQFF. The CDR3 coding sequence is TGTGCCAGCTCACTTGGGACTCCGGACACGGGTGAGCAGTTCTTC. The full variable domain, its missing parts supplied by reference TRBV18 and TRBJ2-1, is NAGVMQNPRHLVRRRGQEARLRCSPMKGHSHVYWYRQLPEEGLKFMVYLQKENIIDESGMPKERFSAEFPKEGPSILRIQQVVRGDSAAYFCASSLGTPDTGEQFFGPGTRLTVL.

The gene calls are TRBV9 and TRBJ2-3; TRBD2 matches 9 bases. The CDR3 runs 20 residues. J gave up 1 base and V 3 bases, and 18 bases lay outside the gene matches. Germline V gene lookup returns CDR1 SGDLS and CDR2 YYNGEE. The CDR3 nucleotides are TGTGCCAGCAGCGGGCGGGGACTAGCTGCCTTTCGCCTGGGCACAGATACGCAGTATTTT. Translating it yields CASSGRGLAAFRLGTDTQYF. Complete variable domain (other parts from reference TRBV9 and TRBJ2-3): DSGVTQTPKHLITATGQRVTLRCSPRSGDLSVYWYQQSLDQGLQFLIQYYNGEERAKGNILERFSAQQFPDLHSELNLSSLELGDSALYFCASSGRGLAAFRLGTDTQYFGPGTRLTVL.

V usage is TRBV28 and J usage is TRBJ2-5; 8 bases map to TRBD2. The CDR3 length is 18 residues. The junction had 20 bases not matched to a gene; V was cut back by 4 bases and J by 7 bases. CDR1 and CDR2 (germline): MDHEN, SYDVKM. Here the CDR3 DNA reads TGTGCCAGCAGTTCCCTGGGGGGTGGCGGGAGGTTCGTGTGGACCCAGTACTTC. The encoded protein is CASSSLGGGGRFVWTQYF. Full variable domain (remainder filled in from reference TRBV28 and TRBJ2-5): DVKVTQSSRYLVKRTGEKVFLECVQDMDHENMFWYRQDPGLGLRLIYFSYDVKMKEKGDIPEGYSVSREKKERFSLILESASTNQTSMYLCASSSLGGGGRFVWTQYFGPGTRLLVL.

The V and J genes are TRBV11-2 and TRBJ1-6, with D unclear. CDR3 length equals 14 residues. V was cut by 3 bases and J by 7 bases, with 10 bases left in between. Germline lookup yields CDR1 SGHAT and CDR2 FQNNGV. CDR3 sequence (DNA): TGTGCCAGCAGCTTGCGGGGAGTAAATTCACCCCTCCACTTT. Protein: CASSLRGVNSPLHF. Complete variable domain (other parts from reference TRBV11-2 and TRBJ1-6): EAGVAQSPRYKIIEKRQSVAFWCNPISGHATLYWYQQILGQGPKLLIQFQNNGVVDDSQLPKDRFSAERLKGVDSTLKIQPAKLEDSAVYLCASSLRGVNSPLHFGNGTRLTVT.

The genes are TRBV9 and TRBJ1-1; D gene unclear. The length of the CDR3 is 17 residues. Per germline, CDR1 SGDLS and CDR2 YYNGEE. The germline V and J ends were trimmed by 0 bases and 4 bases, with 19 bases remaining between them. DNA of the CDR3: TGTGCCAGCAGCGTAGGATCCCCCAGGCCTGCCGGCACTGAAGCTTTCTTT. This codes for CASSVGSPRPAGTEAFF.

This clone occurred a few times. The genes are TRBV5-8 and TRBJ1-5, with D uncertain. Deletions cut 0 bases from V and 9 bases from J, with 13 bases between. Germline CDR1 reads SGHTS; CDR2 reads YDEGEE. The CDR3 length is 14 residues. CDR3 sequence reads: CASSLVGLTRPQHF. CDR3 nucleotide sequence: TGTGCCAGCAGCTTGGTTGGTCTAACGAGGCCCCAGCATTTT. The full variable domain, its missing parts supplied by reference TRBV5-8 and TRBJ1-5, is EAGVTQSPTHLIKTRGQQATLRCSPISGHTSVYWYQQALGLGLQFLLWYDEGEERNRGNFPPRFSGRQFPNYSSELNVNALELEDSALYLCASSLVGLTRPQHFGDGTRLSIL.

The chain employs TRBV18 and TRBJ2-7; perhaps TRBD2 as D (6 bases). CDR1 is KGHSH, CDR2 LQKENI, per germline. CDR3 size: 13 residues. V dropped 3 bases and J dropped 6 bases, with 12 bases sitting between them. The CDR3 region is CASSPGSGREQYF. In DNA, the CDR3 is TGTGCCAGCTCACCGGGGAGCGGGCGCGAGCAGTACTTC.

The CDR3 spells CASSQQGGRSDGYTF. The DNA of the CDR3 is TGTGCCAGCAGCCAACAGGGGGGGCGCTCGGATGGCTACACCTTC. This rearrangement joins TRBV7-2 to TRBJ1-2; 8 nucleotides line up with TRBD1. Germline V gene data show CDR1 as SGHTA and CDR2 as FQGNSA. The V segment lost 5 bases and the J segment 6 bases; nucleotides outside the gene matches: 11. CDR3 length: 15 residues.